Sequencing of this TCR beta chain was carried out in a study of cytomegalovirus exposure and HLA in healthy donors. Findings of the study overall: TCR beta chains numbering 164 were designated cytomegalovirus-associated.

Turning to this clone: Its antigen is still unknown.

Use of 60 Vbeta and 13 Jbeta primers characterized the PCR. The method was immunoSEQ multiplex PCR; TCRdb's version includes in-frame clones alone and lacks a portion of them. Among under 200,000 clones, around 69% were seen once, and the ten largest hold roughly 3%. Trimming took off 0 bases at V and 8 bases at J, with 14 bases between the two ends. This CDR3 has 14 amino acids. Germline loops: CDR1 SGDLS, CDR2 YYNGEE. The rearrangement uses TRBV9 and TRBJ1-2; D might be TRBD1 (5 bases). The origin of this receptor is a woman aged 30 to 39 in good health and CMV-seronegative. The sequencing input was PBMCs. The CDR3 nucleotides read TGTGCCAGCAGCGTAGTAGGAGGGGCTGAGGGCTACACCTTC. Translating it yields CASSVVGGAEGYTF.